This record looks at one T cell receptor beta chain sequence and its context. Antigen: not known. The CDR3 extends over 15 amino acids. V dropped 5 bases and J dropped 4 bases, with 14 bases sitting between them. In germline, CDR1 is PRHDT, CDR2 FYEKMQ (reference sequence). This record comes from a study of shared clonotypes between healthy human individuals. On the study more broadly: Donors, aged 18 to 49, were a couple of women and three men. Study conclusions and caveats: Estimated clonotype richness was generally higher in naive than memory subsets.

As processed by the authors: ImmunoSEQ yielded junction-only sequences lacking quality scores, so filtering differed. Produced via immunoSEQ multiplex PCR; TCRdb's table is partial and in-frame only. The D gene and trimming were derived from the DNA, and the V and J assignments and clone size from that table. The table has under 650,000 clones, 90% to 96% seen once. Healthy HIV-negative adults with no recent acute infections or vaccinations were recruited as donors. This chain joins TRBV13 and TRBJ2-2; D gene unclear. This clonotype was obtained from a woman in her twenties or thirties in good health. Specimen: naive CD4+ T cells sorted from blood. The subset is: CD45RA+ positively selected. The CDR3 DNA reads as TGTGCCAGCAGCGTTGACGGACGTAGCACCGGGGAGCTGTTTTTT. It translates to CASSVDGRSTGELFF.